One and the same sample provided the 6 T cell receptor beta chains below, sequenced in a study of T-cell reconstitution after alpha-beta-depleted transplantation in children. It was with unique molecular identifiers that the TCRbeta library was prepared. From the PCR reads, TCRdb called clonotypes with MiXCR, one entry per CDR3 protein. This repertoire shows roughly 300,000 distinct CDR3 sequences, roughly 9.5% found once; its top ten account for 10%. This specimen was PBMCs from the stem cell graft donor, taken from the stem cell graft. These receptor sequences come from a human donor who donated a stem cell graft to a child with SCID.

V and J are TRBV5-1 and TRBJ2-3; the match to TRBD2 covers 16 bases. The V gene's germline CDR1 is SGHRS and CDR2 YFSETQ. Unmatched junction bases numbered 20, after V lost 2 bases and J lost 8 bases. The CDR3 is 21 residues long. In DNA, the CDR3 is TGCGCCAGCAGCTTAGCCCCCGGGACTAGCGGGGGGGCGGAAAGAGGCGGTACGCAGTATTTT. Its protein is CASSLAPGTSGGAERGGTQYF.

This clonotype appeared a few times. V is TRBV9 and J is TRBJ2-2, with TRBD1 matching over 7 bases. The CDR3 is 16 amino acids. The germline CDR1 and CDR2 sequences are SGDLS and YYNGEE. The V gene end was trimmed by 3 bases and the J gene end by 0 bases; junction bases not matched to a gene: 5. For the CDR3, the DNA is TGTGCCAGCAGCGCCCATGGGACAGCGAACACCGGGGAGCTGTTTTTT. Translated, it gives CASSAHGTANTGELFF.

This clonotype was found a few times. V gene TRBV9 combines with J gene TRBJ2-1; 7 bases fit TRBD2. In germline, CDR1 is SGDLS, CDR2 YYNGEE. V lost 3 bases and J lost 4; bases outside the gene matches: 4. The CDR3 covers 14 residues. The CDR3 DNA is TGTGCCAGCAGCGCCTGGGGGGGGTACAATGAGCAGTTCTTC. This codes for CASSAWGGYNEQFF.

A few counts support this clonotype. V is TRBV12-3 or TRBV12-4 and J is TRBJ2-3, with a possible D match to TRBD2 (6 bases). The ends were cut back, 7 bases at V and 2 bases at J, with 16 bases in the middle. This CDR3 is built from 15 residues. CDR3 nucleotides: TGTGCCAGCACCTTATTGGGGGGTTCCACAGATACGCAGTATTTT. Amino acids: CASTLLGGSTDTQYF.

The chain uses TRBV6-5 and TRBJ1-4; a possible D gene is TRBD1 (5 bases). Trimming removed 7 bases at V and 9 bases at J, with 9 bases between. Germline V CDR1 and CDR2: MNHEY, SVGAGI. The CDR3 covers 11 residues. Here the CDR3 DNA reads TGTGCCAGCACCCAGGGAAAAAAACTGTTTTTT. Amino acid sequence: CASTQGKKLFF.

This clonotype was observed many times. The gene calls are TRBV5-1 and TRBJ1-3; no definite D call. This CDR3 is 15 amino acids long. V shed 1 base and J shed 2 bases, with 10 bases lying between them. CDR1 is SGHRS, CDR2 YFSETQ, per germline. CDR3 in DNA: TGCGCCAGCAGCTTGACAGTTAACGCTGGAAACACCATATATTTT. Translated: CASSLTVNAGNTIYF.